The 11 T cell receptor beta chains below come from one sample, sequenced in a study of PD-1 blockade in classical Hodgkin lymphoma. Clones were read by immunoSEQ multiplex PCR, and TCRdb kept only the in-frame ones, dropping some. In the table there are more than 50,000 clones, over 55% of which are singletons. Every patient was affected by relapse after autologous stem cell transplantation, while exposure to brentuximab vedotin was not uniform. The source was peripheral blood mononuclear cells (PBMCs), collected before the second cycle of nivolumab. All receptors derive from a human donor with classical Hodgkin lymphoma.

The chain links TRBV6-1 to TRBJ2-2; no reliable D call. The CDR3 is 14 residues long. Trimming removed 5 bases at V and 4 bases at J, with 11 bases between. Germline assignment: CDR1 MNHNS and CDR2 SASEGT. CDR3 in amino acids: CASSPASITGELFF. CDR3 nucleotides: TGTGCCAGCAGTCCAGCGTCGATCACCGGGGAGCTGTTTTTT.

This rearrangement joins TRBV30 to TRBJ1-2; D unclear. The CDR3 has 15 residues. Trimming stripped 4 bases from V and 1 base from J, with 16 bases between. The germline CDR1 and CDR2 sequences are GTSNPN and SVGIG (reference sequence). The CDR3 reads CAWTPFQTGNYGYTF. DNA for the CDR3: TGTGCCTGGACCCCCTTTCAGACGGGTAACTATGGCTACACCTTC. Full variable domain (outside the CDR3, taken from reference TRBV30 and TRBJ1-2): SQTIHQWPATLVQPVGSPLSLECTVEGTSNPNLYWYRQAAGRGLQLLFYSVGIGQISSEVPQNLSASRPQDRQFILSSKKLLLSDSGFYLCAWTPFQTGNYGYTFGSGTRLTVV.

The J gene is TRBJ2-2, the V gene TRBV7-8, with D uncertain. CDR1 SGHVS and CDR2 FQNEAQ come from the germline V gene. The CDR3 totals 12 residues. Deletions cut 5 bases from V and 6 bases from J, with 7 bases between. CDR3 in amino acids: CASSPKPGELFF. For the CDR3, the DNA is TGTGCCAGCAGCCCGAAACCCGGGGAGCTGTTTTTT.

The J gene is TRBJ1-2, the V gene TRBV10-2, with a possible D match to TRBD1 (5 bases). The CDR3 contains 12 residues. V gave up 8 bases and J gave up 8 bases, with 15 bases separating them. Germline CDR1 and CDR2: WSHSY and SAAADI. CDR3 protein: CASARDLGGYTF. The CDR3 bases are TGCGCCAGCGCCCGGGACCTAGGGGGCTACACCTTC.

The chain carries TRBV4-1 and TRBJ2-1; no firm D call. The CDR3 is 15 residues long. With 0 bases removed from V and 7 bases from J, the gap between germline ends came to 13 bases. The germline CDR1 and CDR2 sequences are MGHRA and YSYEKL. The CDR3 protein is CASSQERTVRNEQFF. In DNA, the CDR3 is TGCGCCAGCAGCCAAGAGCGAACAGTACGAAATGAGCAGTTCTTC.

This clone was counted many times. This chain connects TRBV9 to TRBJ2-1; D possibly corresponds to TRBD2 (5 bases). Trimming took 0 bases from V and 5 from J, leaving 12 bases between them. This CDR3 spans 15 amino acids. Germline V lookup: CDR1 SGDLS, CDR2 YYNGEE. Written as DNA, the CDR3 is TGTGCCAGCAGCGTAGGTCCAGCGGAAAACAATGAGCAGTTCTTC. Protein: CASSVGPAENNEQFF. The entire variable domain, with the rest obtained from reference TRBV9 and TRBJ2-1, is as follows: DSGVTQTPKHLITATGQRVTLRCSPRSGDLSVYWYQQSLDQGLQFLIQYYNGEERAKGNILERFSAQQFPDLHSELNLSSLELGDSALYFCASSVGPAENNEQFFGPGTRLTVL.

V is TRBV2 and J is TRBJ2-7; D is undetermined. The CDR3 extends over 15 amino acids. The germline V gene has CDR1 SNHLY and CDR2 FYNNEI. V lost 7 bases, J lost 1 base, and 17 bases lay in between. CDR3 sequence reads: CASTPMVSISYEQYF. The CDR3 bases are TGTGCCAGCACCCCAATGGTCAGTATTTCCTACGAGCAGTACTTC.

The DNA of the CDR3 is TGTGCCAGCAGTGAAGCCTGGGGCAATCAGCCCCAGCATTTT. It encodes CASSEAWGNQPQHF. The rearrangement links TRBV6-1 to TRBJ1-5; no clear D. The CDR3 is 14 amino acids. The germline CDR1 and CDR2 sequences are MNHNS and SASEGT. Trimming took off 0 bases at V and 2 bases at J, with 5 bases between the two ends.

The V gene is TRBV7-2, the J gene TRBJ1-1; D gene uncertain. This CDR3 contains 16 residues. V was pared by 7 bases and J by 6 bases, with 24 bases between. Germline-derived CDR1 and CDR2 are SGHTA and FQGNSA. CDR3 in DNA: TGTGCCAGCAAGCTTTACGGGCCCATCCACGGGGCTGAAGCTTTCTTT. Protein product: CASKLYGPIHGAEAFF.

This chain links TRBV6-6 with TRBJ1-1; 9 nucleotides match TRBD1. In germline, CDR1 is MNHNY, CDR2 SVGAGI (reference sequence). After removal of 5 bases from V and 5 bases from J, the junction contained 9 bases not matched to a gene. CDR3 length equals 15 residues. The CDR3 DNA reads TGTGCCAGCAGTCAACCGGGACAGGGAGATACTGAAGCTTTCTTT. Translating it yields CASSQPGQGDTEAFF.

The chain has TRBV7-9 and TRBJ2-1; D is unclear. Between the trimmed V and J ends, which lost 5 bases and 3 bases, there was a span of 14 bases. Germline values: CDR1 SEHNR, CDR2 FQNEAQ (reference sequence). The CDR3 has 15 residues. CDR3 DNA: TGTGCCAGCAGCCACCGGACCCCGCTCTACAATGAGCAGTTCTTC. It specifies CASSHRTPLYNEQFF. Full variable domain (missing parts from reference TRBV7-9 and TRBJ2-1): DTGVSQNPRHKITKRGQNVTFRCDPISEHNRLYWYRQTLGQGPEFLTYFQNEAQLEKSRLLSDRFSAERPKGSFSTLEIQRTEQGDSAMYLCASSHRTPLYNEQFFGPGTRLTVL.